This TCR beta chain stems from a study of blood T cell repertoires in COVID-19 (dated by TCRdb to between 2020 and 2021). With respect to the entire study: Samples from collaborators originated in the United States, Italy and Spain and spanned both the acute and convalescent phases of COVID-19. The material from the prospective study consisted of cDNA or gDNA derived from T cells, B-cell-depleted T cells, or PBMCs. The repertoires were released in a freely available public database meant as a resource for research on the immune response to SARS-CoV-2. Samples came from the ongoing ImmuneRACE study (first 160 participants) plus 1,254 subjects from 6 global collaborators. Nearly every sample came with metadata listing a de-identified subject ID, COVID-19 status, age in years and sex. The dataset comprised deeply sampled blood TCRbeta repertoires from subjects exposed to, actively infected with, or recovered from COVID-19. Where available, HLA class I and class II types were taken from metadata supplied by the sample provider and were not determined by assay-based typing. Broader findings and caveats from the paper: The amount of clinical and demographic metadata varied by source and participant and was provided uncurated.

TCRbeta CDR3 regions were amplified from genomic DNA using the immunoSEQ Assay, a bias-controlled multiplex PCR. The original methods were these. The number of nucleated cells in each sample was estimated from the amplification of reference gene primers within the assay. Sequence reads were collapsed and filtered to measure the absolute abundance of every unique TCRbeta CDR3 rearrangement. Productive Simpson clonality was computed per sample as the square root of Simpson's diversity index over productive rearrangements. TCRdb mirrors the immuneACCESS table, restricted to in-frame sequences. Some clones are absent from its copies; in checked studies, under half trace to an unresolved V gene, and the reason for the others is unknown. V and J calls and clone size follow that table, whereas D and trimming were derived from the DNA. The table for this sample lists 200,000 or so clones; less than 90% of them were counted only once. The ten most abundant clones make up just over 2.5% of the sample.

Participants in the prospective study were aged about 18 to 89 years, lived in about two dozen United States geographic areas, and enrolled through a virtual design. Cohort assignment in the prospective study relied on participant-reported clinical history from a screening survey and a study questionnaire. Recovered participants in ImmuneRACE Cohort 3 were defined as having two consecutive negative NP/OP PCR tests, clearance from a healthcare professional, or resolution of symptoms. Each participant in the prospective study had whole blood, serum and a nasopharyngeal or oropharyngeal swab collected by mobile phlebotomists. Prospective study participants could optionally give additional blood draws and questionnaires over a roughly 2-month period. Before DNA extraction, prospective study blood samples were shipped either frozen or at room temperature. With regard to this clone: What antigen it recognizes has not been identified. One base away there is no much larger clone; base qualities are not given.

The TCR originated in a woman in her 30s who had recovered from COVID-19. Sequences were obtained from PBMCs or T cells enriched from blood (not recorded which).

The DNA sequence is given as TGTGCCAGCATGGGCTGGGGCTACACCTTC. Its coded protein is CASMGWGYTF. The V and J segments used are TRBV6-1 and TRBJ1-2, with the identity of the D gene unclear. From the cysteine up to the phenylalanine, the CDR3 has a length of 10 residues. Only the CDR3 part of the read is kept: 30 bases, read in frame from the first base. Trimming removed 7 bases from V and 8 bases from J, leaving 8 bases between the germline ends. CDR1 and CDR2 are read off the germline V gene as MNHNS and SASEGT.